The 15 T cell receptor beta chains in this list originate from one sample, sequenced in a study of T-cell memory formation after mild COVID-19. Via MiXCR, TCRdb re-called the 5' RACE reads, giving one row per CDR3 protein. The data show more than 150,000 distinct CDR3 sequences, around a tenth seen once. Material: PBMCs or a T cell subset sorted from them (not recorded which). These receptors were obtained from a man aged 18 to 29 who had mild COVID-19 (a few samples of this study predate the infection). Cell type and time point are not known.

The sample holds a few counts of this clonotype. The rearrangement joins TRBV10-3 to TRBJ2-5; 7 bases map to TRBD1. The CDR3 sequence is 14 residues long. CDR1 ENHRY and CDR2 SYGVKD come from the germline V gene. V was pared by 3 bases and J by 4 bases, with 5 bases of the junction left unmatched. CDR3 nucleotides: TGTGCCATCAGTGAATGGTCAGGGGGAGAGACCCAGTACTTC. Protein sequence: CAISEWSGGETQYF.

This chain joins TRBV7-9 and TRBJ2-7, with TRBD1 matching 7 bases. This CDR3 spans 13 amino acids. Germline assignment: CDR1 SEHNR and CDR2 FQNEAQ (reference sequence). Unmatched junction bases numbered 2, after V lost 3 bases and J lost 3 bases. Here the CDR3 reads CASSFGQDYEQYF. DNA for the CDR3: TGTGCCAGCAGCTTTGGACAGGACTACGAGCAGTACTTC. The full variable domain, its missing parts supplied by reference TRBV7-9 and TRBJ2-7, is DTGVSQNPRHKITKRGQNVTFRCDPISEHNRLYWYRQTLGQGPEFLTYFQNEAQLEKSRLLSDRFSAERPKGSFSTLEIQRTEQGDSAMYLCASSFGQDYEQYFGPGTRLTVT.

The sample holds many counts of this clonotype. The chain carries TRBV28 and TRBJ2-2; D may match TRBD1 or TRBD2 (5 bases each). Trimming stripped 5 bases from V and 0 bases from J, with 22 bases between. The CDR3 totals 19 residues. The germline V gene has CDR1 MDHEN and CDR2 SYDVKM. CDR3 amino acids: CASSLKLLRRGSNTGELFF. CDR3 nucleotides: TGTGCCAGCAGTCTGAAACTGCTCAGACGGGGCTCGAACACCGGGGAGCTGTTTTTT.

This clonotype was seen ten or more times. The CDR3, as DNA: TGCGCCAGCAGCTCGGGGGGGCCCACAGATACGCAGTATTTT. Its translation: CASSSGGPTDTQYF. The chain couples TRBV5-1 to TRBJ2-3; 8 bases are shared with TRBD2. J gave up 2 bases and V 3 bases, and 2 bases lay outside the gene matches. CDR1 is SGHRS, CDR2 YFSETQ, per germline. The CDR3 has 14 amino acids.

This clonotype was found many times. The chain uses TRBV5-1 and TRBJ2-7; either TRBD1 or TRBD2 may fit D (5 bases each). The CDR3 is 13 amino acids. The germline V gene has CDR1 SGHRS and CDR2 YFSETQ. V lost 4 bases and J 4 bases, leaving 12 bases between the germline ends. CDR3 residues: CASSPGTAYEQYF. CDR3 bases: TGCGCCAGCAGCCCCGGGACGGCGTACGAGCAGTACTTC.

This clonotype occurred a few times. The rearrangement links TRBV6-5 to TRBJ2-3, with 14 nucleotides matching TRBD2. In germline, CDR1 is MNHEY, CDR2 SVGAGI. The CDR3 length is 14 residues. V was clipped by 6 bases and J by 6 bases; unmatched bases: 2. The CDR3 DNA reads TGTGCCAGCAGGACTAGCGGGGGGGCCGATACGCAGTATTTT. It codes for CASRTSGGADTQYF.

This clonotype was recorded a few times. The chain combines TRBV14 with TRBJ2-3; D not resolved. Germline V lookup: CDR1 SGHDN, CDR2 FVKESK. The CDR3 is made up of 12 amino acids. Trimming removed 2 bases at V and 8 bases at J, with 8 bases between. CDR3 in amino acids: CASSQLAGTQYF. For the CDR3, the DNA is TGTGCCAGCAGCCAATTGGCCGGTACGCAGTATTTT.

In its sample, this clonotype was seen a few times. The chain employs TRBV6-5 and TRBJ2-7; 7 nucleotides line up with TRBD2. V lost 4 bases to trimming and J lost 6 bases; unmatched junction nucleotides: 9. This CDR3 has 14 residues. In germline, CDR1 is MNHEY, CDR2 SVGAGI. The CDR3 coding sequence is TGTGCCAGCAGTTTCCTCATAACTAGCGCCGAGCAGTACTTC. This codes for CASSFLITSAEQYF.

This clonotype was detected a few times. In DNA, the CDR3 is TGCGCCAGCAGACCCTTTGGCAGCATCTATGGCTACACCTTC. Protein product: CASRPFGSIYGYTF. V and J are TRBV5-1 and TRBJ1-2, with D hard to call. The germline CDR1 and CDR2 sequences are SGHRS and YFSETQ. Trimming shortened V by 5 bases and J by 4 bases, and 15 bases separated the two germline ends. The CDR3 contains 14 residues.

The chain recombines TRBV5-1 with TRBJ1-4; D is unresolved. The CDR3 totals 15 residues. V shed 1 base and J shed 0 bases, with 7 bases lying between them. Germline CDR1 is SGHRS and CDR2 is YFSETQ. For the CDR3, the DNA is TGCGCCAGCAGCTTGACGGTCCCAACTAATGAAAAACTGTTTTTT. It specifies CASSLTVPTNEKLFF.

This clonotype appeared a few times. This chain joins TRBV24-1 and TRBJ2-2, with D unresolved. Trimming pared 9 bases from V and 0 bases from J, leaving 13 bases between. The CDR3 runs 15 residues. Germline V lookup: CDR1 KGHDR, CDR2 SFDVKD. The CDR3 protein is CATRLWTTNTGELFF. In DNA form, the CDR3 reads TGTGCCACCCGCTTATGGACGACGAACACCGGGGAGCTGTTTTTT.

The sample holds many counts of this clonotype. The J gene is TRBJ1-3, the V gene TRBV27; D is unclear. Trimming shortened V by 5 bases and J by 2 bases, and 16 bases separated the two germline ends. CDR1 is MNHEY and CDR2 is SMNVEV in the germline V gene (reference sequence). The CDR3 is made up of 16 amino acids. DNA for the CDR3: TGTGCCAGCAGTCACCAAGGAGGGCAAACTGGAAACACCATATATTTT. Protein product: CASSHQGGQTGNTIYF.

This clonotype was seen only a few times. V gene TRBV6-5 combines with J gene TRBJ1-5, with 10 bases identical to TRBD1. Germline-derived CDR1 and CDR2 are MNHEY and SVGAGI. The CDR3 spans 15 residues. V gave up 7 bases and J gave up 7 bases; unmatched junction bases: 10. The CDR3 nucleotides are TGTGCCAGCAACAAGACCGGGACAGGGGACCAGCCCCAGCATTTT. It codes for CASNKTGTGDQPQHF.

This clonotype appeared a single time. One end of the junction fails to match germline, which may point to a read error. J is TRBJ1-1 and V is TRBV5-1; no clear D gene. This CDR3 is 13 amino acids long. CDR1 SGHRS and CDR2 YFSETQ come from the germline V gene. For the CDR3, the DNA is TGCGCCGGAGAAGAAACCAGTGGCTCTAGGTTGACCTTT. Translating it yields CAGEETSGSRLTF.

At least ten counts were recorded for this clonotype. The genes are TRBV6-2 or TRBV6-3 and TRBJ2-7, with D possibly TRBD1 on 5 matching bases. Germline V CDR1 and CDR2: MNHEY, SVGEGT. Trimming removed 6 bases at V and 2 bases at J, with 11 bases between. The CDR3 has 13 residues. CDR3 sequence: CASRPPDTYEQYV. The CDR3 region has the DNA TGTGCCAGCAGGCCCCCGGACACCTACGAGCAGTACGTC.